This T cell receptor beta chain was documented in a study of tissue T cells after allogeneic stem cell transplantation. By frequency in the sample, this clone is medium-sized (0.01 to 0.1%). Gene names are mouse gene names. The sequence runs out 1 residue before the end of the CDR3; the remainder is reconstructed from the germline J gene. Germline V lookup: CDR1 FNHDT, CDR2 SITEND (reference sequence). Trimming cost V 4 bases and J 6 bases, with 8 bases left between them. CDR3 length: 11 residues. Time point defined: mouse harvest day 14 after allogeneic transplant. Each mouse received 10^7 T-cell-depleted marrow cells plus 10^6 splenic CD5+ T cells by tail vein. Tissues came from B6→BALB/c major-mismatch GVHD mice at day 7 or 14. Produced via immunoSEQ multiplex PCR; TCRdb's table is partial and in-frame only. The data hold under 2,500 clones, with 45% to 55% observed a single time.

The origin of this receptor is a female BALB/c mouse given C57BL/6 T cells with graft-versus-host disease after an allogeneic hematopoietic cell transplant. The J gene is TRBJ2-7, the V gene TRBV19, with D perhaps matching TRBD1 (5 bases). Input material: liver tissue. The sequenced part of the CDR3 DNA is TGTGCCAGCAGTCAGGGTTTTGAACAGTAC. Its translation: CASSQGFEQY. The full CDR3 protein reads CASSQGFEQYF.